Listed below are T cell receptor beta chains from one sample, sequenced in a study of identical twins. TCRdb ran MiXCR on the 5' RACE reads and lists one entry per CDR3 protein. The table has some 630,000 distinct CDR3 sequences, under 8.5% seen once. These same data were also listed under a study on yellow fever vaccine responses in identical twins.

Material for sequencing was PBMCs. The origin of the receptors is a woman aged 18-29 years in good health. Each CDR3 is given without its conserved first and last residue.

v_call: TRBV27
j_call: TRBJ1-2
cdr3_aa: ASSPGLGGYT

v_call: TRBV4-1
j_call: TRBJ2-2
cdr3_aa: ASSQDDRDSTGELF

v_call: TRBV7-2
j_call: TRBJ2-3
cdr3_aa: ASSQQGAGRDTQY

v_call: TRBV6-1
j_call: TRBJ2-1
cdr3_aa: ASSRRDYRNEQF

v_call: TRBV12-3/TRBV12-4
j_call: TRBJ2-5
cdr3_aa: ASSASGGETQY

v_call: TRBV7-9
j_call: TRBJ2-1
cdr3_aa: ASSLAGTGNYNEQF

v_call: TRBV5-1
j_call: TRBJ2-3
cdr3_aa: ASSSQGMDTQY

v_call: TRBV6-1
j_call: TRBJ2-3
cdr3_aa: ASSGTGYGGAGDTQY

v_call: TRBV7-8
j_call: TRBJ2-1
cdr3_aa: ASSLVGTGRYEQF

v_call: TRBV3-1
j_call: TRBJ2-1
cdr3_aa: ASSVLEYNEQF

v_call: TRBV29-1
j_call: TRBJ2-1
cdr3_aa: SAGPGLADNEQF

v_call: TRBV7-6
j_call: TRBJ2-1
cdr3_aa: ASSPIGRLAGGPGVEQF

v_call: TRBV7-9
j_call: TRBJ2-7
cdr3_aa: ASSLALPSGAYEQY

v_call: TRBV5-8
j_call: TRBJ2-2
cdr3_aa: ASSAASPPSGELF

v_call: TRBV6-1
j_call: TRBJ2-3
cdr3_aa: ASSQRSGLAGGPLSTDTQY

v_call: TRBV11-2
j_call: TRBJ2-7
cdr3_aa: ASRNGGTEQY

v_call: TRBV29-1
j_call: TRBJ2-5
cdr3_aa: SVGLRLRDETQY

v_call: TRBV2
j_call: TRBJ1-1
cdr3_aa: ASSGTEAF

v_call: TRBV4-1
j_call: TRBJ2-3
cdr3_aa: ASSLPIGTTSTDTQY

v_call: TRBV29-1
j_call: TRBJ1-1
cdr3_aa: SVVQGYTEAF

v_call: TRBV12-3/TRBV12-4
j_call: TRBJ1-2
cdr3_aa: ASSLRDRYGYT

v_call: TRBV2
j_call: TRBJ2-3
cdr3_aa: ASRGVGGTDTQY

v_call: TRBV5-1
j_call: TRBJ2-1
cdr3_aa: ASSFRLADEQF

v_call: TRBV20-1
j_call: TRBJ2-1
cdr3_aa: SASSYSSGRYNEQF

v_call: TRBV5-1
j_call: TRBJ2-1
cdr3_aa: ASSLIRGEDSEQF

v_call: TRBV29-1
j_call: TRBJ2-7
cdr3_aa: SVLGEGYEQY

v_call: TRBV5-1
j_call: TRBJ2-3
cdr3_aa: ASSSTGGSSTDTQY

v_call: TRBV29-1
j_call: TRBJ2-3
cdr3_aa: SVVAGGNTDTQY

v_call: TRBV4-2
j_call: TRBJ2-1
cdr3_aa: ASSQTSGTLISYNEQF

v_call: TRBV20-1
j_call: TRBJ1-2
cdr3_aa: SAREGGQGPYT

v_call: TRBV12-3/TRBV12-4
j_call: TRBJ2-1
cdr3_aa: ASSLVQGLNNEQF

v_call: TRBV6-1
j_call: TRBJ2-7
cdr3_aa: ASSGTGTSVEY

v_call: TRBV9
j_call: TRBJ2-7
cdr3_aa: ASSVGGVSEQY

v_call: TRBV7-2
j_call: TRBJ2-5
cdr3_aa: ASSTRGYSYQETQY

v_call: TRBV25-1
j_call: TRBJ2-2
cdr3_aa: ASSGQVAGELF

v_call: TRBV28
j_call: TRBJ1-5
cdr3_aa: ASRGGTTNQPQH

v_call: TRBV5-5
j_call: TRBJ2-3
cdr3_aa: ASSPGQGDGTQY